These T cell receptor beta chains were read from a single sample in a study of human T cells and chemical hapten exposure. TCRdb re-called the RACE reads with MiXCR, one entry per CDR3 protein. The table includes more than 95,000 distinct CDR3 sequences, 30% to 35% detected once. Sample: whole blood, taken in connection with sensitization to the hapten diphenylcyclopropenone (DPC). These receptors were collected from a man aged 40-49 years with alopecia areata. Some clones in this sample may be carry-over from other donors' samples. The CDR3 runs from the conserved cysteine through the conserved F or W. The D gene is left open where the match is weak. Clone size is stated in some rows and not others, as once, few, many or a class when expanded.

cdr3_aa cdr3_nt j_call clone_size v_call d_call
CASSQDRGFSYEQYF TGTGCCAGCAGCCAAGATCGGGGTTTCTCCTACGAGCAGTACTTC TRBJ2-7 few TRBV4-2 -
CASSRDVAGANNEQFF TGTGCCAGCAGCCGGGACGTAGCGGGGGCGAACAATGAGCAGTTCTTC TRBJ2-1 few TRBV7-2 TRBD2
CSLSRQGSYGYTF TGCAGTTTATCCCGGCAGGGAAGCTATGGCTACACCTTC TRBJ1-2 - TRBV20-1 -
CAISESSRPSTEAFF TGTGCCATCAGTGAGTCTAGTCGGCCAAGCACTGAAGCTTTCTTT TRBJ1-1 - TRBV10-3 -
CASSLGTSGSGSLRTDTQYF TGCGCCAGCAGCTTGGGGACTAGCGGGAGTGGAAGTCTTCGAACAGATACGCAGTATTTT TRBJ2-3 - TRBV5-1 TRBD2
CASSPLADATDTQYF TGTGCCAGCTCACCACTTGCGGACGCTACAGATACGCAGTATTTT TRBJ2-3 - TRBV18 -
CSAGDRLEGEQYF TGCAGCGCGGGGGACAGGTTGGAAGGGGAGCAGTACTTC TRBJ2-7 - TRBV29-1 TRBD1
CASSVRRTPNTEAFF TGTGCCAGCAGTGTTCGGAGGACCCCTAACACTGAAGCTTTCTTT TRBJ1-1 - TRBV2 -
CASSSRFRHLVF TGTGCCAGCAGTTCCCGCTTTAGGCATCTGGTCTTC TRBJ2-1 few TRBV27 -
CASRSSGSNPYNEQFF TGTGCCAGCAGAAGTAGCGGGAGCAACCCCTACAATGAGCAGTTCTTC TRBJ2-1 few TRBV11-2 TRBD2
CASHPAGLAGGTDTQYF TGTGCCAGCCACCCCGCTGGACTAGCGGGGGGAACAGATACGCAGTATTTT TRBJ2-3 few TRBV28 TRBD2
CASSPPQISNTIYF TGCGCCAGCAGCCCCCCCCAGATTTCAAACACCATATATTTT TRBJ1-3 - TRBV4-1 -
CASSLGVYNEQFF TGCGCCAGCAGCTTGGGAGTCTACAATGAGCAGTTCTTC TRBJ2-1 - TRBV5-1 -
CASSRRDGPGELFF TGTGCCAGCAGCCGACGAGACGGCCCCGGGGAGCTGTTTTTT TRBJ2-2 - TRBV6-5 -
CASSQAMYTEAFF TGTGCCAGCAGCCAAGCGATGTACACTGAAGCTTTCTTT TRBJ1-1 - TRBV4-2 -
CASTYSGANVLTF TGTGCCAGCACCTACTCTGGGGCCAACGTCCTGACTTTC TRBJ2-6 few TRBV27 -
CASSLAGRVASEAFF TGCGCCAGCAGCTTGGCAGGCAGGGTGGCCAGTGAAGCTTTCTTT TRBJ1-1 once TRBV5-1 -
CASSQVRGTSVRYFGELFF TGTGCCAGCAGCCAAGTGAGGGGGACTAGCGTCAGATATTTCGGGGAGCTGTTTTTT TRBJ2-2 few TRBV4-2 TRBD2
CSVELSAFF TGCAGCGTTGAATTGTCTGCTTTCTTT TRBJ1-1 - TRBV29-1 -
CSVALVLAGTGELFF TGCAGCGTTGCGCTAGTTCTAGCAGGCACCGGGGAGCTGTTTTTT TRBJ2-2 - TRBV29-1 -
CASSLMADETQYF TGCGCCAGCAGCTTGATGGCGGACGAGACCCAGTACTTC TRBJ2-5 - TRBV5-1 -
CASSLDEPNTEAFF TGTGCCAGCAGCTTAGACGAACCGAACACTGAAGCTTTCTTT TRBJ1-1 - TRBV11-3 -
CSARVAGAPNSPLHF TGCAGTGCTAGAGTGGCCGGGGCCCCCAATTCACCCCTCCACTTT TRBJ1-6 - TRBV20-1 -
CASSQGGWGNSYEQYF TGTGCCAGCAGCCAAGGGGGATGGGGAAACTCCTACGAGCAGTACTTC TRBJ2-7 - TRBV14 -
CSASCRQVNYGYTF TGCAGTGCTAGCTGTAGACAGGTGAACTATGGCTACACCTTC TRBJ1-2 few TRBV20-1 -
CASSSRSRPQYF TGTGCCAGCAGCTCACGGTCTCGGCCCCAGTACTTC TRBJ2-5 - TRBV12-3/TRBV12-4 -
CASRQGNNEKLFF TGTGCCAGCAGGCAGGGTAATAATGAAAAACTGTTTTTT TRBJ1-4 few TRBV6-1 -
CSVGGGAGDNNEQFF TGCAGCGTTGGGGGTGGAGCGGGAGATAACAATGAGCAGTTCTTC TRBJ2-1 few TRBV29-1 TRBD2
CASTLELQETQYF TGTGCCAGCACCCTTGAACTACAAGAGACCCAGTACTTC TRBJ2-5 few TRBV5-6 -
CSVSEGVRAPETQYF TGCAGCGTTTCGGAGGGAGTCAGGGCGCCGGAGACCCAGTACTTC TRBJ2-5 - TRBV29-1 -
CASSLSGPSYEQYF TGTGCCAGCAGTTTATCGGGTCCATCCTACGAGCAGTACTTC TRBJ2-7 - TRBV27 -
CASSLGGGLLADTQYF TGTGCCAGCAGCTTAGGTGGGGGGCTTTTGGCAGATACGCAGTATTTT TRBJ2-3 - TRBV11-2 -
CASSFGRNTEAFF TGTGCCAGCAGTTTCGGCAGGAACACTGAAGCTTTCTTT TRBJ1-1 few TRBV12-3/TRBV12-4 -
CAISNSFLGGVTEAFF TGTGCCATCAGTAACTCGTTCCTCGGGGGAGTCACTGAAGCTTTCTTT TRBJ1-1 few TRBV10-3 -
CASSFRGSYNEQFF TGTGCCAGCAGTTTTAGGGGGTCCTACAATGAGCAGTTCTTC TRBJ2-1 few TRBV12-3/TRBV12-4 -
CASNFLGNTIYF TGTGCCAGTAATTTCCTGGGAAACACCATATATTTT TRBJ1-3 - TRBV19 -
CAWSVESRAFYGYTF TGTGCCTGGAGTGTAGAGTCCAGGGCCTTCTATGGCTACACCTTC TRBJ1-2 - TRBV30 -
CASSYRGGDGYTF TGTGCCAGCAGTTACAGGGGCGGGGATGGCTACACCTTC TRBJ1-2 few TRBV27 TRBD1